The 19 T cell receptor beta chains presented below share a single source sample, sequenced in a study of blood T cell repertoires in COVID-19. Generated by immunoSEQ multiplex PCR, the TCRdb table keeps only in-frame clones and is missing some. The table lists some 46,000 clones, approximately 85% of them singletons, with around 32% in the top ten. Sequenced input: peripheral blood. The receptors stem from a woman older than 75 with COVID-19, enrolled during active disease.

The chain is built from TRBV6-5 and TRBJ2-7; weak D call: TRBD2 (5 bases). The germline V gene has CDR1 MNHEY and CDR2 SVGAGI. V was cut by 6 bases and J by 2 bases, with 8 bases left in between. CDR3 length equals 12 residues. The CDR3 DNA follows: TGTGCCAGCAGCCGGGGAACCTACGAGCAGTACTTC. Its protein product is CASSRGTYEQYF.

The DNA for the CDR3 is TGTGCAGCAGTTTATCCGGGACAGGGGATGCGGAACACTGAAGCTTTCTTT. This codes for CAAVYPGQGMRNTEAFF. J is TRBJ1-1 and V is TRBV28; 10 bases agree with TRBD1. CDR1 is MDHEN and CDR2 is SYDVKM in the germline V gene. The CDR3 extends over 17 amino acids.

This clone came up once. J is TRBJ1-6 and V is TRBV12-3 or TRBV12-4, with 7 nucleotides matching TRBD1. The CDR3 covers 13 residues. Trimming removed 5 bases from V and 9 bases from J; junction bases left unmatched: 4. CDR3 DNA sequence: TGTGCCAGCAGTCGACAGGGCGGTTCACCCCTCCACTTT. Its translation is CASSRQGGSPLHF.

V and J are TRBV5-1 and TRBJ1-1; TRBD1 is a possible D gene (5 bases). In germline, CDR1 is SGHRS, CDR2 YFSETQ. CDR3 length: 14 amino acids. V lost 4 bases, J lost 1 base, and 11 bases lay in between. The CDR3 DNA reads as TGCGCCAGCAGCCGAAACACAGGGAACACTGAAGCTTTCTTT. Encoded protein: CASSRNTGNTEAFF.

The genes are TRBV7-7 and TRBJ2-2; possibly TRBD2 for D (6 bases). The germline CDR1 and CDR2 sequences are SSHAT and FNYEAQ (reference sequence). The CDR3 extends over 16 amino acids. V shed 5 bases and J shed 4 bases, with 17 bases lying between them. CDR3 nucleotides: TGTGCCAGCAGCCGGTCGATGGCGGAGGGCACCGGGGAGCTGTTTTTT. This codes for CASSRSMAEGTGELFF.

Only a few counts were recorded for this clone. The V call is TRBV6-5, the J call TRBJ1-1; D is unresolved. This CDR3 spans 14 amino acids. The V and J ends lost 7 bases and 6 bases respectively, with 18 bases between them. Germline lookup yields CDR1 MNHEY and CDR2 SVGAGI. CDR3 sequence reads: CASTYQSGSAEAFF. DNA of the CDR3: TGTGCCAGCACCTACCAGTCGGGGAGCGCTGAAGCTTTCTTT.

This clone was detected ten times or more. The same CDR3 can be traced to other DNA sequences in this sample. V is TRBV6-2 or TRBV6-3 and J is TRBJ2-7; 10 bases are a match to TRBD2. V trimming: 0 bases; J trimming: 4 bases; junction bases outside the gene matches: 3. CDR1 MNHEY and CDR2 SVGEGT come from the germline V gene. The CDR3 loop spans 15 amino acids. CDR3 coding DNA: TGTGCCAGCAGTTACTCTGCTAGCGGGAGTTACGAGCAGTACTTC. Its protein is CASSYSASGSYEQYF.

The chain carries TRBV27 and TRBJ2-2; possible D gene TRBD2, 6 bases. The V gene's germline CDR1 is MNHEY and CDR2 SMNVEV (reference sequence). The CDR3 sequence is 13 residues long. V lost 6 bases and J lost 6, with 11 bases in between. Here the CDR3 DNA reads TGTGCCAGCAGCCCTCGGGGGTCCGGGGAGCTGTTTTTT. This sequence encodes CASSPRGSGELFF.

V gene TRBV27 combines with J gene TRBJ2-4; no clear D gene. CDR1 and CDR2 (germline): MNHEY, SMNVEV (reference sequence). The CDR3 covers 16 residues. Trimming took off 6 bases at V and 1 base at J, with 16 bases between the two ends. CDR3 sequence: CASSPDWAAAKNIQYF. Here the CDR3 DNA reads TGTGCCAGCAGCCCGGATTGGGCTGCGGCCAAAAACATTCAGTACTTC.

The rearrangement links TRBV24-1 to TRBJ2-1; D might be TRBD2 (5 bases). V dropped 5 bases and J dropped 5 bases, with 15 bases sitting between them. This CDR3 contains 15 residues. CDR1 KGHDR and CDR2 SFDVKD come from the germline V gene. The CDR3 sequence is CATSASSSGNNEQFF. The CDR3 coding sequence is TGTGCCACCAGTGCGTCGAGCAGCGGTAACAATGAGCAGTTCTTC.

The CDR3 region is CASSQRGSNEQFF. In DNA form, the CDR3 reads TGTGCCAGCAGTCAGCGGGGCTCCAATGAGCAGTTCTTC. The chain carries TRBV2 and TRBJ2-1, with TRBD2 matching 7 bases. The V and J ends lost 5 bases and 6 bases, in that order; junction bases with no gene match: 4. The CDR3 totals 13 residues. Germline V gives CDR1 SNHLY, CDR2 FYNNEI.

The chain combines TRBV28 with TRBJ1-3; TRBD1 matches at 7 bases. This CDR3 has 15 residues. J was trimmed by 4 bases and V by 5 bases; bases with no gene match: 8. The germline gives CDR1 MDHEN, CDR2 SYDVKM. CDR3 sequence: CASSTPGQSGNTIYF. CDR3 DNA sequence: TGTGCCAGCAGTACCCCGGGACAGTCCGGAAACACCATATATTTT.

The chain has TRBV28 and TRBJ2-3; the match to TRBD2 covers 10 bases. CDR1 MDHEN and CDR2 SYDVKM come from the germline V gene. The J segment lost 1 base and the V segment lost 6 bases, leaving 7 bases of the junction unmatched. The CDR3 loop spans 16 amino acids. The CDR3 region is CASSLRTSGRTDTQYF. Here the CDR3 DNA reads TGTGCCAGCAGCCTCCGGACTAGCGGACGCACAGATACGCAGTATTTT.

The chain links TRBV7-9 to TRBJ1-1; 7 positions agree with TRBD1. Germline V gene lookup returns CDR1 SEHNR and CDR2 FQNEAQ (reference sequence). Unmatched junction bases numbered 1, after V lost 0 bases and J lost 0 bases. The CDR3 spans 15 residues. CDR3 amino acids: CASSLAGQLNTEAFF. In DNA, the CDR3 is TGTGCCAGCAGCTTAGCGGGACAGCTGAACACTGAAGCTTTCTTT.

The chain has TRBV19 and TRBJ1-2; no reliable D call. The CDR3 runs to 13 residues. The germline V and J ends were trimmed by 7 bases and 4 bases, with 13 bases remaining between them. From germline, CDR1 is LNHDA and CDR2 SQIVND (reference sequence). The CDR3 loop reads CASNPLGGYGYTF. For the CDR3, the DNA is TGTGCCAGTAACCCGCTTGGAGGCTATGGCTACACCTTC.

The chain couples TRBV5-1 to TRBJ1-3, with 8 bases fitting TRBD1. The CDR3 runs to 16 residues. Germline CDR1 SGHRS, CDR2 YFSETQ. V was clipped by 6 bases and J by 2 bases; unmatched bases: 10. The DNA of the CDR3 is TGCGCCAGCACCCTAGGGACAGGCTCTCCTGGAAACACCATATATTTT. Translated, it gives CASTLGTGSPGNTIYF. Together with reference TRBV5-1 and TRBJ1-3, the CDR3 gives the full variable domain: KAGVTQTPRYLIKTRGQQVTLSCSPISGHRSVSWYQQTPGQGLQFLFEYFSETQRNKGNFPGRFSGRQFSNSRSEMNVSTLELGDSALYLCASTLGTGSPGNTIYFGEGSWLTVV.

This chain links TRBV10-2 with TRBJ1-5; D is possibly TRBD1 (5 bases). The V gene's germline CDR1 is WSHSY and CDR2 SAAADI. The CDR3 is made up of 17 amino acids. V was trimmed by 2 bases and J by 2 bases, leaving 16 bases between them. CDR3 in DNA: TGCGCCAGCAGTGAGCCCCCCGGTAGGGGCCGCAATCAGCCCCAGCATTTT. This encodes CASSEPPGRGRNQPQHF.

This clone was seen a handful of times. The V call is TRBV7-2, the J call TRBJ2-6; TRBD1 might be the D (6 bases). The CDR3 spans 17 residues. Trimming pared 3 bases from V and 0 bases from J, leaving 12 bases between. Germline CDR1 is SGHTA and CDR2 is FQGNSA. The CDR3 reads CASSLSGGNSGANVLTF. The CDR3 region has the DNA TGTGCCAGCAGCTTGAGTGGGGGCAACTCTGGGGCCAACGTCCTGACTTTC.

The CDR3 loop reads CASSLALSTGEAFF. The CDR3 region has the DNA TGTGCCAGCAGCTTGGCCCTTTCGACAGGAGAGGCTTTCTTT. J is TRBJ1-1 and V is TRBV5-8; the D gene is possibly TRBD1 (6 bases). This CDR3 has 14 residues. Per the germline V gene, CDR1 is SGHTS and CDR2 is YDEGEE. V lost 0 bases to trimming and J lost 11 bases, with 17 bases between them.